These 7 T cell receptor beta chains were sequenced from one sample in a study of beta chain features in type 1 diabetes. Since all of the isolated RNA was reverse transcribed, expressed TCRB transcripts were what got sequenced. The method was immunoSEQ multiplex PCR; TCRdb's version includes in-frame clones alone and lacks a portion of them. The sample records under 400,000 clones, roughly 12% being singletons. Source material: naive CD4+ T cells from blood. These receptors all come from a young man in good health.

This clone was recorded a few times. The chain is built from TRBV28 and TRBJ2-5; TRBD2 matches at 10 bases. V dropped 5 bases and J dropped 5; count of bases not matched to a gene: 14. The V gene's germline CDR1 is MDHEN and CDR2 SYDVKM. This CDR3 has 17 amino acids. The CDR3 here is CASSHGTSVRGWETQYF. The CDR3 DNA is TGTGCCAGCAGTCACGGGACTAGCGTCCGAGGGTGGGAGACCCAGTACTTC.

The chain links TRBV18 to TRBJ2-7; perhaps TRBD2 as D (6 bases). Trimming took 6 bases from V and 2 from J, leaving 11 bases between them. The CDR3 covers 13 residues. Looked up from germline, CDR1 is KGHSH and CDR2 is LQKENI. CDR3 DNA sequence: TGTGCCAGCTCTGGGACTTCCCCCTACGAGCAGTACTTC. This gives the protein CASSGTSPYEQYF. Combining the CDR3 with reference TRBV18 and TRBJ2-7 gives the whole variable domain NAGVMQNPRHLVRRRGQEARLRCSPMKGHSHVYWYRQLPEEGLKFMVYLQKENIIDESGMPKERFSAEFPKEGPSILRIQQVVRGDSAAYFCASSGTSPYEQYFGPGTRLTVT.

The chain has TRBV7-9 and TRBJ2-1; 11 bases agree with TRBD2. After removal of 1 base from V and 4 bases from J, the junction contained 9 bases not matched to a gene. The CDR3 runs 18 residues. Germline assignment: CDR1 SEHNR and CDR2 FQNEAQ (reference sequence). The CDR3 sequence: CASSLVRLTSGSYNEQFF. The CDR3 nucleotides read TGTGCCAGCAGCTTAGTACGGTTAACTAGCGGGAGTTACAATGAGCAGTTCTTC.

This clone has more than one count but fewer than ten. V and J are TRBV4-3 and TRBJ2-7; weak D call: TRBD2 (6 bases). This CDR3 region has 16 residues. In germline, CDR1 is LGHNA, CDR2 YSLEER. Trimming removed 4 bases from V and 1 base from J, with 17 bases in between. CDR3 DNA sequence: TGCGCCAGCAGCCGTCGGGTCGGGGGAGATTCCTACGAGCAGTACTTC. Amino acid sequence: CASSRRVGGDSYEQYF.

There are a few counts of this clone. One junction end does not reproduce the germline sequence, and a read error may be involved. The chain is built from TRBV7-9 and TRBJ2-7, with 7 positions matching TRBD1. Germline V CDR1 and CDR2: SEHNR, FQNEAQ (reference sequence). The CDR3 runs 15 residues. The DNA for the CDR3 is TGCGCCAGCAGCCCGGATTCCGGGACAGCTTACGAGCAGTACTTC. Its protein is CASSPDSGTAYEQYF.

The sample holds a few counts of this clone. V and J are TRBV27 and TRBJ2-7; maybe TRBD2 (5 bases). This CDR3 comprises 12 residues. Looked up from germline, CDR1 is MNHEY and CDR2 is SMNVEV (reference sequence). V lost 11 bases, J lost 3 bases, and 14 bases lay in between. CDR3 bases: TGTGCCCCCGGGAACCCGAACTACGAGCAGTACTTC. It codes for CAPGNPNYEQYF.

V and J are TRBV30 and TRBJ2-5, with D tentatively TRBD2 (6 bases). Germline values: CDR1 GTSNPN, CDR2 SVGIG (reference sequence). The CDR3 length is 12 residues. V was shortened by 8 bases and J by 5 bases, with 15 bases between the two germline ends. CDR3 DNA: TGTGCCCTTCTCCCTAGCGCCGAGACCCAGTACTTC. It translates to CALLPSAETQYF.